The 2 T cell receptor beta chains presented below share a single source sample, sequenced in a study of shared clonotypes between healthy human individuals. Naive CD8 cells lacked CD45RO and underwent positive selection for CCR7, leaving out terminally differentiated effector memory CD45RA+ cells. Profiled with immunoSEQ multiplex PCR; TCRdb holds only in-frame clones, not every one. Among roughly 2 million clones, 85% to 95% were seen once, and the ten largest hold about 1.1%. Material for sequencing was naive CD8+ T cells sorted from blood. The receptors originated from a man younger than 35 in good health.

This chain connects TRBV7-2 to TRBJ1-2; TRBD1 might be the D (5 bases). This CDR3 comprises 13 residues. V lost 4 bases, J lost 12 bases, and 18 bases lay in between. Germline-derived CDR1 and CDR2 are SGHTA and FQGNSA. Written as DNA, the CDR3 is TGTGCCAGCAGCTCGGGGGGTGGGCTGCCTGACACCTTC. Protein sequence: CASSSGGGLPDTF.

The chain employs TRBV4-3 and TRBJ1-1; no firm D call. CDR1 is LGHNA, CDR2 YSLEER, per germline. The V end lost 0 bases, the J end lost 1 base, and 12 bases lay between the germline ends. The CDR3 is 16 residues long. CDR3 nucleotide sequence: TGCGCCAGCAGCCAAGAGGAGGGCCTAAGGAACACTGAAGCTTTCTTT. It yields the protein CASSQEEGLRNTEAFF.